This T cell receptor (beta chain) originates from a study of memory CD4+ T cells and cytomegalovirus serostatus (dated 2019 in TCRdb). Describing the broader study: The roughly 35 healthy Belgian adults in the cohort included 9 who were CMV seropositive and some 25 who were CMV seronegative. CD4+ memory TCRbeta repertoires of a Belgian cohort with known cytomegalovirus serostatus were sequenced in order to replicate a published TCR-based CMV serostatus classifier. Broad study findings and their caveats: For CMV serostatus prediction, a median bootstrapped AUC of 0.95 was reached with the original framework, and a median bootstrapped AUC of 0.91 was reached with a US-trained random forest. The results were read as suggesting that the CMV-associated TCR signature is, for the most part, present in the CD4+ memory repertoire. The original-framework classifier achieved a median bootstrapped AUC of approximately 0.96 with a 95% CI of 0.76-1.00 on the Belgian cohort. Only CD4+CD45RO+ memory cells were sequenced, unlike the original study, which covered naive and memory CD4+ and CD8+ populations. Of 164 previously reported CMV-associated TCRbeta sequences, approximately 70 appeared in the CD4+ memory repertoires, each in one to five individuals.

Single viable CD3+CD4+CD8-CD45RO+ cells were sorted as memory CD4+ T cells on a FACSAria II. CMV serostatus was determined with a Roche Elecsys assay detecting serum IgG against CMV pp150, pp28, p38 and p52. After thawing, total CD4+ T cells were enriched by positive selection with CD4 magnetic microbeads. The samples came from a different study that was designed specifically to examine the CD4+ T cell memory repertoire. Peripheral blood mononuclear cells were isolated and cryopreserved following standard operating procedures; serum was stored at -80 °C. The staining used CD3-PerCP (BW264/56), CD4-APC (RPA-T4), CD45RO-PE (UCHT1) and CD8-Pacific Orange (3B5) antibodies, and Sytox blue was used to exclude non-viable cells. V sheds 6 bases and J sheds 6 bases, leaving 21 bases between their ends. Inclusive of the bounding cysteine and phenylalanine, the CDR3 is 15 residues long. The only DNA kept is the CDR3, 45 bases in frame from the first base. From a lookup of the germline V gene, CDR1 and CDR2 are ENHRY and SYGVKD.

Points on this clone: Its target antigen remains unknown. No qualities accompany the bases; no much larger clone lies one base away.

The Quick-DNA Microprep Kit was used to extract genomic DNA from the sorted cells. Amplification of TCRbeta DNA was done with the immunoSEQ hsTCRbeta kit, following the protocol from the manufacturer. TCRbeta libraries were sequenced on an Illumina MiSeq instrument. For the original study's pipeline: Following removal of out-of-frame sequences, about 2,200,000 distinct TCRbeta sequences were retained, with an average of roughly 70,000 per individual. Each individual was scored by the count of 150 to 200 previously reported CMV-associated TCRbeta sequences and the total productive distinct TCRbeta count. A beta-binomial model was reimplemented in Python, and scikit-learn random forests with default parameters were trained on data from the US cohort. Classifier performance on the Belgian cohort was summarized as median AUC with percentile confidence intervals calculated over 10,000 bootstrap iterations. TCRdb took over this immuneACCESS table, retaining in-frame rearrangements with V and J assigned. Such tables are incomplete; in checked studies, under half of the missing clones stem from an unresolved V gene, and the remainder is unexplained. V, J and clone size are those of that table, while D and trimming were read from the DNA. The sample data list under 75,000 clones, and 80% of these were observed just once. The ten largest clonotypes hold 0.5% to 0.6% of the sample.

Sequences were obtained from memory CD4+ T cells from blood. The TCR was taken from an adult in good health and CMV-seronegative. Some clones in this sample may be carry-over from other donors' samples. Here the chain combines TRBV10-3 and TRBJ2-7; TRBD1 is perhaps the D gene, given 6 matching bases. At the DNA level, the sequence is TGTGCCATCAGCGGTCACAGGGTAACCCGGGGCGAGCAGTACTTC. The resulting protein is CAISGHRVTRGEQYF.